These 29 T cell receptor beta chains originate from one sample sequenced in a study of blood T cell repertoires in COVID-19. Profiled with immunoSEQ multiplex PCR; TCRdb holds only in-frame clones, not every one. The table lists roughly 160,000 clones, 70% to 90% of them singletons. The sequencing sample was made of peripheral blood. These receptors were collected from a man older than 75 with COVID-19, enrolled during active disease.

CDR3 in DNA: TGTGCCAGCAGCTTACTCGGGACAGGGGTAAGCAATGAGCAGTTCTTC. Encoded protein: CASSLLGTGVSNEQFF. The chain has TRBV7-3 and TRBJ2-1; 10 bases align to TRBD1. The CDR3 loop spans 16 amino acids. V gave up 2 bases and J gave up 6 bases; unmatched junction bases: 7. The V gene's germline CDR1 is SGHTA and CDR2 FQGTGA.

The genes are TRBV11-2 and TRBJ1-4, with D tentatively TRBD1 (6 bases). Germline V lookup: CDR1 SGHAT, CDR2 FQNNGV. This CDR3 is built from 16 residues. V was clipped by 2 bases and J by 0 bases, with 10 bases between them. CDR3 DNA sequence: TGTGCCAGCAGCTTAAGCGGGGGCACAACTAATGAAAAACTGTTTTTT. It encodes CASSLSGGTTNEKLFF.

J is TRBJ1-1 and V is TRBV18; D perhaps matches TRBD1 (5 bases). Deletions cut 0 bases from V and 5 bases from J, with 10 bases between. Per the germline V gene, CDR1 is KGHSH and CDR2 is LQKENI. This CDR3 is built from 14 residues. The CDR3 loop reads CASSPPAGGTEAFF. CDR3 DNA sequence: TGTGCCAGCTCACCACCGGCGGGGGGAACTGAAGCTTTCTTT.

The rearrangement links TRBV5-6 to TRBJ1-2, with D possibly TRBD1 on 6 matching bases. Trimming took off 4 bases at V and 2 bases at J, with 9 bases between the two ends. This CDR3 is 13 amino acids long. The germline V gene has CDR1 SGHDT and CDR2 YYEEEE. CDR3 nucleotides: TGTGCCAGCAGCCACGGGACAAACTATGGCTACACCTTC. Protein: CASSHGTNYGYTF.

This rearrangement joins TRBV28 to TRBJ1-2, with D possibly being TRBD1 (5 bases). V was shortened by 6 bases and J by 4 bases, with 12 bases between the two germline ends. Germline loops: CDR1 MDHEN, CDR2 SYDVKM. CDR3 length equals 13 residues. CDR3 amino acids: CASRGQGGYGYTF. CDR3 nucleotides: TGTGCCAGCAGAGGCCAGGGCGGCTATGGCTACACCTTC.

The CDR3 DNA reads TGTGCCAGTAGCAACTCTGCCCGGGGGAGGGCTGAAGCTTTCTTT. Translation: CASSNSARGRAEAFF. J is TRBJ1-1 and V is TRBV19; tentatively, D is TRBD1 (5 bases). Deletions cut 6 bases from V and 6 bases from J, with 20 bases between. CDR3 length equals 15 residues. The V gene's germline CDR1 is LNHDA and CDR2 SQIVND (reference sequence).

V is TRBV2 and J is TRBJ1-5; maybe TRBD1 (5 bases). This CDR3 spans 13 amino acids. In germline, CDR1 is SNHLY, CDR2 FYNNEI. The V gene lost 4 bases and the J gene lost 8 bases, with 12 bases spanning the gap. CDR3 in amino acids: CASSAGRGEPQHF. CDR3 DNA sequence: TGTGCCAGCAGTGCAGGGCGCGGAGAGCCCCAGCATTTT. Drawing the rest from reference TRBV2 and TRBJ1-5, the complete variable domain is EPEVTQTPSHQVTQMGQEVILRCVPISNHLYFYWYRQILGQKVEFLVSFYNNEISEKSEIFDDQFSVERPDGSNFTLKIRSTKLEDSAMYFCASSAGRGEPQHFGDGTRLSIL.

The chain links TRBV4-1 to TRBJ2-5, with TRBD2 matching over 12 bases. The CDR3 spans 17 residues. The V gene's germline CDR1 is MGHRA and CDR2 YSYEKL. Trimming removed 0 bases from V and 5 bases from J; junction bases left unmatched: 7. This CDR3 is CASSQDTTSGGTETQYF. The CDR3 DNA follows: TGCGCCAGCAGCCAAGACACCACTAGCGGGGGGACGGAGACCCAGTACTTC.

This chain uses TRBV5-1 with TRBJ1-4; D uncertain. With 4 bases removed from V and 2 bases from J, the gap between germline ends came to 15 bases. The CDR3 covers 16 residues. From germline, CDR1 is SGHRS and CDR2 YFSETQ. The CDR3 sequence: CASSPRGGSTNEKLFF. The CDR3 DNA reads TGCGCCAGCAGCCCGAGAGGCGGTTCTACTAATGAAAAACTGTTTTTT.

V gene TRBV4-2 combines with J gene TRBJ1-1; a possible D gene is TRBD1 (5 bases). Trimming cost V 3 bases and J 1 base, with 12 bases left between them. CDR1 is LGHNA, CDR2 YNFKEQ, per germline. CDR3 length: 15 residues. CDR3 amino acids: CASSHPGTSNTEAFF. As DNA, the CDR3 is TGTGCCAGCAGCCATCCCGGGACTTCGAACACTGAAGCTTTCTTT.

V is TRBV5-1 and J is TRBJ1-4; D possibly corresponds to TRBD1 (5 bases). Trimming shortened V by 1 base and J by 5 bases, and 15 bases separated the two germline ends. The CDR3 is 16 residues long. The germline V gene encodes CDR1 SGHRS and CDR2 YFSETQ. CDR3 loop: CASSLNLQGRNEKLFF. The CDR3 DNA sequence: TGCGCCAGCAGCTTGAACCTCCAGGGCCGGAATGAAAAACTGTTTTTT.

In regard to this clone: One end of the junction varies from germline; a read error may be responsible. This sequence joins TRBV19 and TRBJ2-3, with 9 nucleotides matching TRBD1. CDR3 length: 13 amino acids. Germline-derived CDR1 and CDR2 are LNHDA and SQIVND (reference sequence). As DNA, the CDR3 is TGTGCCAGTAGAACAGGGGGCACGGATACGCAGTATTTT. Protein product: CASRTGGTDTQYF. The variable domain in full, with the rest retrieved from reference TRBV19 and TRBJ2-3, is DGGITQSPKYLFRKEGQNVTLSCEQNLNHDAMYWYRQDPGQGLRLIYYSQIVNDFQKGDIAEGYSVSREKKESFPLTVTSAQKNPTAFYLCASRTGGTDTQYFGPGTRLTVL.

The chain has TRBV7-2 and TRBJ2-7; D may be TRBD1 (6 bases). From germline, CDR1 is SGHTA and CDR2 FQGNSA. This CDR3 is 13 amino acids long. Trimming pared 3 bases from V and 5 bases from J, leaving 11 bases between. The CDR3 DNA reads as TGTGCCAGCAGCTTCTCACAGGGACACGAGCAGTACTTC. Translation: CASSFSQGHEQYF. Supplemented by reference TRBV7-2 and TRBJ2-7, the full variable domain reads GAGVSQSPSNKVTEKGKDVELRCDPISGHTALYWYRQSLGQGLEFLIYFQGNSAPDKSGLPSDRFSAERTGGSVSTLTIQRTQQEDSAVYLCASSFSQGHEQYFGPGTRLTVT.

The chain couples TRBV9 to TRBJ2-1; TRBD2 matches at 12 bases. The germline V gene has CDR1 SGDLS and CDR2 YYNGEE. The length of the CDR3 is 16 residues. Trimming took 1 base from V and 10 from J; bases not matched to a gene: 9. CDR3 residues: CASSVLPGLAGVEQFF. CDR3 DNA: TGTGCCAGCAGCGTATTACCGGGACTAGCGGGCGTCGAGCAGTTCTTC.

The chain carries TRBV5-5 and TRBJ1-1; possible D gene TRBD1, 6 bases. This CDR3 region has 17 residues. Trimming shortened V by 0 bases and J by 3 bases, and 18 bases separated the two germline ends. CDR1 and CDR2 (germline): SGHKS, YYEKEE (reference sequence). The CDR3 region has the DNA TGTGCCAGCAGCTTGGGTCCAACAGGGAGTAGGGACACTGAAGCTTTCTTT. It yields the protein CASSLGPTGSRDTEAFF.

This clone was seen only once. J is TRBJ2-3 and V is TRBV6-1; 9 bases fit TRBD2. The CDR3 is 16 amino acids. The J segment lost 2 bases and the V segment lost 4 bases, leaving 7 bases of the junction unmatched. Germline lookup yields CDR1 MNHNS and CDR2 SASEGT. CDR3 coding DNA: TGTGCCAGCAGTGTGGGGCTAGCGGGACCCACAGATACGCAGTATTTT. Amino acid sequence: CASSVGLAGPTDTQYF.

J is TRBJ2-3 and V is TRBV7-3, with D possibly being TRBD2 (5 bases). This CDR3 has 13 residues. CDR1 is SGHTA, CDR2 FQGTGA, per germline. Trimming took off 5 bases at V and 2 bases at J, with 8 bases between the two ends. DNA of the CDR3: TGTGCCAGCAGCGCCCGGGACACAGATACGCAGTATTTT. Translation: CASSARDTDTQYF.

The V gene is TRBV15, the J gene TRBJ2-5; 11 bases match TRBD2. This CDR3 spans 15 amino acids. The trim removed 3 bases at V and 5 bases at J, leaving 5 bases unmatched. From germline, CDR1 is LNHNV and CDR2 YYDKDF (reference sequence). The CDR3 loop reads CATSSSGGAAETQYF. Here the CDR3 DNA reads TGTGCCACCAGCAGTAGCGGGGGGGCCGCGGAGACCCAGTACTTC.

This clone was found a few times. The CDR3 reads CASSLGEGSNYGYTF. CDR3 nucleotides: TGTGCCAGCAGTTTGGGGGAGGGGTCTAACTATGGCTACACCTTC. The rearrangement uses TRBV28 and TRBJ1-2; D is possibly TRBD1 (5 bases). The CDR3 runs to 15 residues. V was pared by 3 bases and J by 0 bases, with 11 bases between. The germline CDR1 and CDR2 sequences are MDHEN and SYDVKM.

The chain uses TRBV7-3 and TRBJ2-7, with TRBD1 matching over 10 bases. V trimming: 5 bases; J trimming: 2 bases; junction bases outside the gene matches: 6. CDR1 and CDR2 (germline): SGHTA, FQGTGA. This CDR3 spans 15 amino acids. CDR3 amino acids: CASSPTGTGAYEQYF. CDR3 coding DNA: TGTGCCAGCAGCCCAACCGGGACAGGGGCCTACGAGCAGTACTTC.

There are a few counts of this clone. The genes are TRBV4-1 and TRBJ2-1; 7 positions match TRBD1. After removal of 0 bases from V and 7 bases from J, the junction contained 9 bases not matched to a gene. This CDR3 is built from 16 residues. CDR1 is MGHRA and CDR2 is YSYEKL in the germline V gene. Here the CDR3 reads CASSQDIRGPRNEQFF. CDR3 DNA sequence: TGCGCCAGCAGCCAAGATATTAGGGGGCCGCGGAATGAGCAGTTCTTC.

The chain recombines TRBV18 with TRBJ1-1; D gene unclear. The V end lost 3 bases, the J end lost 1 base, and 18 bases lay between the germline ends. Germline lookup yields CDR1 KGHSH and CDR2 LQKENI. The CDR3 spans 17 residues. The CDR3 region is CASSPNLLSGSNTEAFF. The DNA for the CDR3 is TGTGCCAGCTCACCCAACCTATTATCGGGATCGAACACTGAAGCTTTCTTT.

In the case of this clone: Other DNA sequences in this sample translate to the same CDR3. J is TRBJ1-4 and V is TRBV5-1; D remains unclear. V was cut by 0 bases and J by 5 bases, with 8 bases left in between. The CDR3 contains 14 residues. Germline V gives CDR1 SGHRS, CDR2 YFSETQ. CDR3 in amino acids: CASSLAGINEKLFF. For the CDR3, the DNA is TGCGCCAGCAGCTTGGCGGGGATAAATGAAAAACTGTTTTTT.

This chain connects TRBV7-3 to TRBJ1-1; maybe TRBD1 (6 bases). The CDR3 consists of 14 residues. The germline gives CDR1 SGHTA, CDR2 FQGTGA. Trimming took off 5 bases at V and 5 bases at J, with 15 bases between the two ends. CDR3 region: CASSLRGGRTEAFF. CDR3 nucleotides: TGTGCCAGCAGCCTTCGTGGGGGCAGAACTGAAGCTTTCTTT.

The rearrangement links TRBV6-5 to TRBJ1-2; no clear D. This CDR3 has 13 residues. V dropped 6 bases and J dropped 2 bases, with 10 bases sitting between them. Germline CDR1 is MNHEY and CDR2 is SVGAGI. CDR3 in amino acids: CASSRSQNYGYTF. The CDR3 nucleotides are TGTGCCAGCAGCCGGAGTCAGAACTATGGCTACACCTTC.

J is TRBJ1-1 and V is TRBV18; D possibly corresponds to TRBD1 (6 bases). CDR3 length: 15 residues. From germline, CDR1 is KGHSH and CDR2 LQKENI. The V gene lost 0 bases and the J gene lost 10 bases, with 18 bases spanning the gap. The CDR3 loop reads CASSPPSGGHRPAFF. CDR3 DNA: TGTGCCAGCTCACCACCGAGTGGGGGACACCGACCAGCTTTCTTT.

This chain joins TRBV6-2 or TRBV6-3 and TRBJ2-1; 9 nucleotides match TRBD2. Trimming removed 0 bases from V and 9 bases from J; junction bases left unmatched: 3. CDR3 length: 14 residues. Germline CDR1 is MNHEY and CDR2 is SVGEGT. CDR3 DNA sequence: TGTGCCAGCAGTTACTCGAAACTAGCGGGTGAGCAGTTCTTC. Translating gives CASSYSKLAGEQFF.

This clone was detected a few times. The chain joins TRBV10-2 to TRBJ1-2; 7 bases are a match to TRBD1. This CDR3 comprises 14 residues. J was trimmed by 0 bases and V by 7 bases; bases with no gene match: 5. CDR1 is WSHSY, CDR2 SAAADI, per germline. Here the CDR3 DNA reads TGCGCCAGCACCACGGGACAGTCTAACTATGGCTACACCTTC. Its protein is CASTTGQSNYGYTF.

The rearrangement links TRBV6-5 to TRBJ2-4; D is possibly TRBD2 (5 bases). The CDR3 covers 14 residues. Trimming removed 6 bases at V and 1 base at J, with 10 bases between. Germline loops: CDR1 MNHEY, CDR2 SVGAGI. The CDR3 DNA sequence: TGTGCCAGCAGCGACCCGGGGGCCAAAAACATTCAGTACTTC. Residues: CASSDPGAKNIQYF.